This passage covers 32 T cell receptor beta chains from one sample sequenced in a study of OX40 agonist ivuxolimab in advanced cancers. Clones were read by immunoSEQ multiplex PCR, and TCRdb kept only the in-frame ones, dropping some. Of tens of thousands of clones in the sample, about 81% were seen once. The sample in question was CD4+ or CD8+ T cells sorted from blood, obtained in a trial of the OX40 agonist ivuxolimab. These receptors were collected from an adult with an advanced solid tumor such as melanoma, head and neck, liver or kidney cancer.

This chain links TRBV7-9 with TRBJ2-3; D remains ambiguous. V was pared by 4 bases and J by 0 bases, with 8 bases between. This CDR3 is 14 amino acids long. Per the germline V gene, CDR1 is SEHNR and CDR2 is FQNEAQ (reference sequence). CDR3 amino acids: CASSSDRSTDTQYF. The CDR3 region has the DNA TGTGCCAGCAGCTCCGACCGTAGCACAGATACGCAGTATTTT.

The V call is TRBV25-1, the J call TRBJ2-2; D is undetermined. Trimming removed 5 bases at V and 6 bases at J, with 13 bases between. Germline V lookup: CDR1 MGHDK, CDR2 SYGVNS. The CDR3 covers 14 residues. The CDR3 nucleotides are TGTGCCAGCAGTTTATCCAGCGCTGCCGGGGAGCTGTTTTTT. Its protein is CASSLSSAAGELFF.

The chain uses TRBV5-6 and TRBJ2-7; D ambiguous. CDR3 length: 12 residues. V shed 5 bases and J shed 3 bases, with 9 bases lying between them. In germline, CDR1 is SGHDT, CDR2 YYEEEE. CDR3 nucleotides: TGTGCCAGCAGTCGAAGGAGCTACGAGCAGTACTTC. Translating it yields CASSRRSYEQYF.

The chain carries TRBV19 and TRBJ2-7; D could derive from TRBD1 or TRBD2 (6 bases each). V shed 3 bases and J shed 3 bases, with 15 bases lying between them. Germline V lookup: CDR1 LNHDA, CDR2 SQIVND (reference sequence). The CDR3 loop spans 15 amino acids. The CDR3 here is CASSIGPGANYEQYF. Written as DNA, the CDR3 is TGTGCCAGTAGTATTGGCCCGGGGGCGAACTACGAGCAGTACTTC.

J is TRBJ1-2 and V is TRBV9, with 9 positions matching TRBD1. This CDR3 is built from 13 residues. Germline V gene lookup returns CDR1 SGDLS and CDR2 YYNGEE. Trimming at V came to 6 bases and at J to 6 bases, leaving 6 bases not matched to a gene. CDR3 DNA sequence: TGTGCCAGCAATGCCGGGACAGGGAATGGCTACACCTTC. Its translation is CASNAGTGNGYTF. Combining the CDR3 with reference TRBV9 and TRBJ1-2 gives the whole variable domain DSGVTQTPKHLITATGQRVTLRCSPRSGDLSVYWYQQSLDQGLQFLIQYYNGEERAKGNILERFSAQQFPDLHSELNLSSLELGDSALYFCASNAGTGNGYTFGSGTRLTVV.

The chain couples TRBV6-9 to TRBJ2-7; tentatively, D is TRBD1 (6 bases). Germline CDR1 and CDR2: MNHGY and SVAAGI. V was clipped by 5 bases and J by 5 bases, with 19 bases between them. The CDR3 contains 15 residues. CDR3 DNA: TGTGCCAGCAGTGAGTGGGGACAACCTTCTGACGAGCAGTACTTC. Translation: CASSEWGQPSDEQYF.

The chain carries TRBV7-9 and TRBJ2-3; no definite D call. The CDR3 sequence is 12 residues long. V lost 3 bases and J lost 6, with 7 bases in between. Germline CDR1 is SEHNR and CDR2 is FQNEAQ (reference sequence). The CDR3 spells CASSLTDDTQYF. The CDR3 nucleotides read TGTGCCAGCAGCTTGACGGACGATACGCAGTATTTT.

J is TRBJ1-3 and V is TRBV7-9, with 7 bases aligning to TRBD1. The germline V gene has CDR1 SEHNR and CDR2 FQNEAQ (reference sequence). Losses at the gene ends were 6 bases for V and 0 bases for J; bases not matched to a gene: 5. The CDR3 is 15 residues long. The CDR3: CASSRDRDSGNTIYF. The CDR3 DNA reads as TGTGCCAGCAGTCGGGACAGAGACTCTGGAAACACCATATATTTT.

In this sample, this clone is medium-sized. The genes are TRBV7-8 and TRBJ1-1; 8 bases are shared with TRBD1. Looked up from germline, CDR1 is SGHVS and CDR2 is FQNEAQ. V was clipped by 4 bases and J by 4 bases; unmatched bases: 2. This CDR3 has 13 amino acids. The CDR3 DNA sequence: TGTGCCAGCAGCTCCCAGGGGGCCACTGAAGCTTTCTTT. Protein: CASSSQGATEAFF.

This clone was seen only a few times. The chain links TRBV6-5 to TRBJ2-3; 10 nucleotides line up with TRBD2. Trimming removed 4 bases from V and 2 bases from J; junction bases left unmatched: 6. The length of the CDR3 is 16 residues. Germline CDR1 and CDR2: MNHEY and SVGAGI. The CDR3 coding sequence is TGTGCCAGCAGTTCCCTAGCGGGGGCACACACAGATACGCAGTATTTT. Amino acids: CASSSLAGAHTDTQYF.

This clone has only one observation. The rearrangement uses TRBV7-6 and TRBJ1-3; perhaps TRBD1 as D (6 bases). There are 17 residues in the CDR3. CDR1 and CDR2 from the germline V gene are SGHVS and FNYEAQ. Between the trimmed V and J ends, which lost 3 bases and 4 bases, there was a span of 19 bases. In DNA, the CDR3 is TGTGCCAGCAGCTTGCTGTTACAGGGTTCAAGCGGAAACACCATATATTTT. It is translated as CASSLLLQGSSGNTIYF.

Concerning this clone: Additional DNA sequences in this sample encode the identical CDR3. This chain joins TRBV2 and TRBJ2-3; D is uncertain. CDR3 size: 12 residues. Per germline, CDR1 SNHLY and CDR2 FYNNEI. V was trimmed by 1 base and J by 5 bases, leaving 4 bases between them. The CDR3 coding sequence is TGTGCCAGCAGTGAAGTTGGAGATACGCAGTATTTT. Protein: CASSEVGDTQYF.

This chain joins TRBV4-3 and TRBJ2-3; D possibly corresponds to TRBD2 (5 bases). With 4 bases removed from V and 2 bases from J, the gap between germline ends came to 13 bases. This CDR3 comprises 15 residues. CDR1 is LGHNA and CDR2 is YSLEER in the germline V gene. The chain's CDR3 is CASSPSGILTDTQYF. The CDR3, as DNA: TGCGCCAGCAGCCCGTCCGGGATCCTCACAGATACGCAGTATTTT.

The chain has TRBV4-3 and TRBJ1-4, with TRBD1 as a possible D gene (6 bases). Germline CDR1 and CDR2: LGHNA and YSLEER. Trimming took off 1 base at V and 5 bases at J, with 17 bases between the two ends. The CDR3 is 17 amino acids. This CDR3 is CASSQGQGPVGNEKLFF. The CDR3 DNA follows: TGCGCCAGCAGCCAAGGCCAGGGGCCCGTAGGAAATGAAAAACTGTTTTTT.

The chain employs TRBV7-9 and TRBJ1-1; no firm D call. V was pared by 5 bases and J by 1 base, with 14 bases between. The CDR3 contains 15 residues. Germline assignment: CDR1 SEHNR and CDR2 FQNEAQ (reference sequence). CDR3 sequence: CASSPRFDRNTEAFF. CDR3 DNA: TGTGCCAGCAGCCCTCGATTCGACCGGAACACTGAAGCTTTCTTT.

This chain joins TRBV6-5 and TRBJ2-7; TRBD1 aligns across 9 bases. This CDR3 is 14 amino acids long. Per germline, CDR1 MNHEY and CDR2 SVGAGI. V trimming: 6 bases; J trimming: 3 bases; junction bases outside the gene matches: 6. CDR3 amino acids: CASRGTGLLYEQYF. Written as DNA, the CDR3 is TGTGCCAGCAGGGGGACAGGGTTACTCTACGAGCAGTACTTC.

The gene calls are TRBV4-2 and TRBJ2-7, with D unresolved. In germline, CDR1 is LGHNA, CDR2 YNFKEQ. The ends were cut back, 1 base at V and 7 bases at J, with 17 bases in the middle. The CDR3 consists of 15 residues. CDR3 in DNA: TGTGCCAGCAGCCAAGGATTTATTGGGCTAGGGGAGCAGTACTTC. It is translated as CASSQGFIGLGEQYF.

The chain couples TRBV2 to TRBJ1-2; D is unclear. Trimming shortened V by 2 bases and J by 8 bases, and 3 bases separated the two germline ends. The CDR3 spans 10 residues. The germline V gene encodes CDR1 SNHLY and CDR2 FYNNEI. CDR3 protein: CASSELGYTF. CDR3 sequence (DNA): TGTGCCAGCAGTGAACTCGGCTACACCTTC.

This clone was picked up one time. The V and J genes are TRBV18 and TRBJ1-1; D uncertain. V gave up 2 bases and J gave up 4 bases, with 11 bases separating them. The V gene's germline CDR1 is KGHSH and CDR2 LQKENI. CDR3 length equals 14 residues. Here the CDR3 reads CASSPVGLATEAFF. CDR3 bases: TGTGCCAGCTCACCAGTAGGGCTAGCCACTGAAGCTTTCTTT.

The CDR3 nucleotides are TGCGCCAGCAGCTCCCGTGGACAGGGGGCTGATGGCTACACCTTC. This encodes CASSSRGQGADGYTF. The V and J genes are TRBV5-1 and TRBJ1-2; 11 positions match TRBD1. V was pared by 3 bases and J by 6 bases, with 7 bases of the junction left unmatched. Germline V lookup: CDR1 SGHRS, CDR2 YFSETQ. The CDR3 is 15 residues long.

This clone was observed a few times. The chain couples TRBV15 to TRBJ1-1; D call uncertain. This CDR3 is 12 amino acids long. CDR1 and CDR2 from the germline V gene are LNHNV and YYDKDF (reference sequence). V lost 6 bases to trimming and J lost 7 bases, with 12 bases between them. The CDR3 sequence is CATRATGYEAFF. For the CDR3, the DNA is TGTGCCACCAGGGCTACGGGGTATGAAGCTTTCTTT.

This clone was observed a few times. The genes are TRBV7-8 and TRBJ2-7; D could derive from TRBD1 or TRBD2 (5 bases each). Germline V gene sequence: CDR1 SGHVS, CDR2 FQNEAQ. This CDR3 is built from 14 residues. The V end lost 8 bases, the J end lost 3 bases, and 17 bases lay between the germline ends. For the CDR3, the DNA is TGTGCCAGCGGACCCGAGGGACGGTACTACGAGCAGTACTTC. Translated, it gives CASGPEGRYYEQYF.

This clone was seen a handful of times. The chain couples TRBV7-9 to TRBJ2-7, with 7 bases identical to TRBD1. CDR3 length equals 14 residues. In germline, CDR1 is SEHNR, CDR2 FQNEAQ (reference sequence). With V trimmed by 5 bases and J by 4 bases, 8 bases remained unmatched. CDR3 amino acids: CASSKGQFPYEQYF. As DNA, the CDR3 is TGTGCCAGCAGCAAGGGACAGTTTCCTTACGAGCAGTACTTC.

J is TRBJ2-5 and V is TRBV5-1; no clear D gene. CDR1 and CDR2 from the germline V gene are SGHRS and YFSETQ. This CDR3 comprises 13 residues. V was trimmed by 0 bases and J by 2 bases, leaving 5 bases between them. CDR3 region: CASSLVEQETQYF. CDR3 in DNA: TGCGCCAGCAGCTTGGTGGAGCAAGAGACCCAGTACTTC.

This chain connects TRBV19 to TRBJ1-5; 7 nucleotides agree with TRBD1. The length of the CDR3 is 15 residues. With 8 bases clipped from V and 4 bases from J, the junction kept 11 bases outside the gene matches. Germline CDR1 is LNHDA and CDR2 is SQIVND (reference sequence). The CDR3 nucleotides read TGTGCCAGTGGGGTCGGTTCCAGGGGGAATCAGCCCCAGCATTTT. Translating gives CASGVGSRGNQPQHF.

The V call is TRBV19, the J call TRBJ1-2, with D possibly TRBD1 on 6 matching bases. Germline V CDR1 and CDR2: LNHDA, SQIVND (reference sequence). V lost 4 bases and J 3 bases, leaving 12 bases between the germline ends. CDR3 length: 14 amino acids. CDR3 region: CASSTRTVDYGYTF. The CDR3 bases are TGTGCCAGTAGTACGAGGACAGTCGACTATGGCTACACCTTC.

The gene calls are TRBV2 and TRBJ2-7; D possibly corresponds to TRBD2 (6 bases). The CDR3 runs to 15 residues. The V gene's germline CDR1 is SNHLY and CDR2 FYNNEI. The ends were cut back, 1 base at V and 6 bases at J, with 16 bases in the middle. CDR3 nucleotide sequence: TGTGCCAGCAGTGAAGGGGCAGGGAGGCTTCTCGAGCAGTACTTC. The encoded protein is CASSEGAGRLLEQYF.

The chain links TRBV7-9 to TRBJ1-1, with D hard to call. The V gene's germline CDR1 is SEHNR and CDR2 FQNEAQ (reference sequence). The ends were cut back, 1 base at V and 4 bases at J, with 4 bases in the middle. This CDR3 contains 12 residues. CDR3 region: CASSLVSTEAFF. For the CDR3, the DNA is TGTGCCAGCAGCTTAGTCAGCACTGAAGCTTTCTTT.

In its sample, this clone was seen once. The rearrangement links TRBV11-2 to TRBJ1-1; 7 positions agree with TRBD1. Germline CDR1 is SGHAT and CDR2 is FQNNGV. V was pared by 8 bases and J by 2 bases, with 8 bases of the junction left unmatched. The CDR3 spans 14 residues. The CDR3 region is CASGTEAINTEAFF. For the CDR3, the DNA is TGTGCCAGCGGGACAGAGGCCATCAACACTGAAGCTTTCTTT. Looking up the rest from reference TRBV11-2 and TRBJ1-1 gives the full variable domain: EAGVAQSPRYKIIEKRQSVAFWCNPISGHATLYWYQQILGQGPKLLIQFQNNGVVDDSQLPKDRFSAERLKGVDSTLKIQPAKLEDSAVYLCASGTEAINTEAFFGQGTRLTVV.

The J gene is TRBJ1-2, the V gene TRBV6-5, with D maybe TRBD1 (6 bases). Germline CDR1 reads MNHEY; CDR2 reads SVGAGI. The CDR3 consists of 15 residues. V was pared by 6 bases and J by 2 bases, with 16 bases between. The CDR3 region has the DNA TGTGCCAGCAGCCCCGTGGCAGGGGCCAACTATGGCTACACCTTC. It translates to CASSPVAGANYGYTF.

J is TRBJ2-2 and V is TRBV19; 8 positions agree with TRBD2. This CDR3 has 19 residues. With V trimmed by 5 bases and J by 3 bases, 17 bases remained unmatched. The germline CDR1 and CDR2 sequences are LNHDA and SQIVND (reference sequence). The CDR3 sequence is CASSPKVLRAGADTGELFF. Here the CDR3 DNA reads TGTGCCAGTAGTCCGAAAGTTCTACGAGCGGGAGCAGACACCGGGGAGCTGTTTTTT. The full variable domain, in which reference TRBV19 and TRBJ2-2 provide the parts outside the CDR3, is DGGITQSPKYLFRKEGQNVTLSCEQNLNHDAMYWYRQDPGQGLRLIYYSQIVNDFQKGDIAEGYSVSREKKESFPLTVTSAQKNPTAFYLCASSPKVLRAGADTGELFFGEGSRLTVL.

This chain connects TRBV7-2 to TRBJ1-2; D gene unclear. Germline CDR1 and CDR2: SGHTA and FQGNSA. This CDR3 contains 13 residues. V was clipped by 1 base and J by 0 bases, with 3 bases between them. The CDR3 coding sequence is TGTGCCAGCAGCTTAGGACCTAACTATGGCTACACCTTC. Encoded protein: CASSLGPNYGYTF.